What follows are 22 T cell receptor beta chains derived from one specimen sequenced in a study of blood T cells in healthy people across ages. Primers used in a second PCR of roughly 7 to 11 cycles were a sample-barcoded 5' primer and a J-beta primer mix. TCRdb re-derived calls from the 5' RACE reads in MiXCR, one entry per CDR3 protein. Here the sample spans around 1,000,000 distinct CDR3 sequences, under 30% being singletons. A further study also used this sample, focusing on T cells of mothers and their children.

The sequencing input was blood. The receptors shown here come from a girl under 10 years old in good health.

This clonotype was found a few times. This chain uses TRBV3-1 with TRBJ2-1; D may be TRBD2 (5 bases). This CDR3 is built from 24 residues. From germline, CDR1 is LGHDT and CDR2 YNNKEL (reference sequence). The V end was cut by 0 bases, the J end by 0 bases, with 33 bases between. The CDR3 reads CASSQDFGVPFWVLGGSSYNEQFF. The CDR3 region has the DNA TGTGCCAGCAGCCAAGATTTCGGGGTGCCGTTTTGGGTGTTGGGTGGAAGCTCCTACAATGAGCAGTTCTTC.

This clonotype was picked up a small number of times. The J gene is TRBJ2-1, the V gene TRBV20-1; D perhaps matches TRBD2 (6 bases). The germline V and J ends were trimmed by 7 bases and 8 bases, with 21 bases remaining between them. This CDR3 has 14 amino acids. Germline CDR1 and CDR2: DFQATT and SNEGSKA (reference sequence). The CDR3 protein is CSVRRSSGSDEQFF. The CDR3 DNA is TGCAGTGTCAGGCGTTCTTCCGGGAGCGATGAGCAGTTCTTC.

This clonotype was recorded a few times. This chain links TRBV29-1 with TRBJ2-1; D remains ambiguous. The V and J ends lost 8 bases and 4 bases respectively, with 27 bases between them. CDR1 SQVTM and CDR2 ANQGSEA come from the germline V gene. The CDR3 spans 17 residues. The CDR3 region has the DNA TGCAGCTGTTTCGAGGCGGTGGACCACCAGAATTACAATGAGCAGTTCTTC. It is translated as CSCFEAVDHQNYNEQFF.

The chain uses TRBV5-1 and TRBJ1-4; possibly TRBD1 for D (6 bases). CDR3 length: 16 amino acids. CDR1 and CDR2 from the germline V gene are SGHRS and YFSETQ. The V end lost 3 bases, the J end lost 0 bases, and 12 bases lay between the germline ends. The CDR3 DNA sequence: TGCGCCAGCAGCTCCGGACAGTTTGCAACTAATGAAAAACTGTTTTTT. This codes for CASSSGQFATNEKLFF.

CDR3 DNA: TGTGCCAGCAGTGAAGTAAGGGGCTCACTAAATGAGCAGTTCTTC. Translated: CASSEVRGSLNEQFF. The V call is TRBV6-1, the J call TRBJ2-1; D might be TRBD1 (5 bases). CDR1 and CDR2 (germline): MNHNS, SASEGT. Between the trimmed V and J ends, which lost 1 base and 7 bases, there was a span of 14 bases. The CDR3 is 15 residues long.

This clonotype was found a few times. The chain joins TRBV12-5 to TRBJ2-1; 8 nucleotides agree with TRBD1. Germline CDR1 is LGHNT and CDR2 is FRNRAP. This CDR3 is built from 15 residues. Trimming at V came to 7 bases and at J to 3 bases, leaving 8 bases not matched to a gene. Here the CDR3 reads CASDPGQVGYNEQFF. DNA of the CDR3: TGTGCTAGTGACCCGGGACAGGTGGGCTACAATGAGCAGTTCTTC.

V gene TRBV27 combines with J gene TRBJ2-1; 8 bases map to TRBD2. The CDR3 is 15 amino acids. Germline values: CDR1 MNHEY, CDR2 SMNVEV (reference sequence). J was trimmed by 5 bases and V by 7 bases; bases with no gene match: 10. DNA of the CDR3: TGTGCCAGCACACCTCAGCGGGAGACGGACAATGAGCAGTTCTTC. Amino acid sequence: CASTPQRETDNEQFF.

This clonotype has a handful of counts. The rearrangement links TRBV10-3 to TRBJ1-5; 7 nucleotides align to TRBD1. Germline V gene data show CDR1 as ENHRY and CDR2 as SYGVKD. Germline trimming cut 6 bases from V and 5 bases from J; bases unmatched to any gene: 4. This CDR3 is 13 amino acids long. The CDR3 is CAISPDRDQPQHF. The DNA for the CDR3 is TGTGCCATCAGCCCCGACAGGGATCAGCCCCAGCATTTT.

This clonotype was detected once. Relative to the germline gene, one junction end is altered; a read error may explain this. The V call is TRBV12-3 or TRBV12-4, the J call TRBJ1-3, with D maybe TRBD1 (5 bases). The length of the CDR3 is 16 residues. As DNA, the CDR3 is TGTGGCAGCAGTCCGTCTGGGGCGACCTCTGGAAACACCATATATTTT. Encoded protein: CGSSPSGATSGNTIYF.

This clonotype has a handful of counts. This sequence joins TRBV29-1 and TRBJ1-2, with D possibly being TRBD1 (5 bases). The germline V and J ends were trimmed by 4 bases and 7 bases, with 7 bases remaining between them. Germline V CDR1 and CDR2: SQVTM, ANQGSEA. CDR3 length: 10 residues. CDR3 bases: TGCAGCGTTGTGGGGGGTGGCTACACCTTC. This encodes CSVVGGGYTF.

This clonotype was found a few times. The junction differs from germline at one of its ends, possibly a read error. This chain's CDR3 is CASSPGPVPGELFF. CDR3 DNA: TGTGCTAGCAGCCCGGGACCGGTTCCCGGGGAGCTGTTTTTT. The chain couples TRBV7-7 to TRBJ2-2, with D possibly called TRBD1 or TRBD2 (5 bases each). From germline, CDR1 is SSHAT and CDR2 FNYEAQ (reference sequence). This CDR3 spans 14 amino acids.

The chain combines TRBV29-1 with TRBJ2-1; D is possibly TRBD2 (5 bases). This CDR3 is 15 amino acids long. V lost 5 bases to trimming and J lost 5 bases, with 19 bases between them. Germline assignment: CDR1 SQVTM and CDR2 ANQGSEA. In DNA form, the CDR3 reads TGCAGCGTTACCCCCCGGCTAGCAGCTAACAATGAGCAGTTCTTC. It yields the protein CSVTPRLAANNEQFF.

This clonotype has more than one count but fewer than ten. The chain joins TRBV29-1 to TRBJ2-1; perhaps TRBD1 as D (6 bases). With 7 bases removed from V and 0 bases from J, the gap between germline ends came to 19 bases. Germline-derived CDR1 and CDR2 are SQVTM and ANQGSEA. There are 16 residues in the CDR3. Written as DNA, the CDR3 is TGCAGCGCCCTAGGGTGGGACACGAGCTCCTACAATGAGCAGTTCTTC. It translates to CSALGWDTSSYNEQFF.

This sequence joins TRBV5-1 and TRBJ2-3; TRBD2 might be the D (5 bases). This CDR3 is 14 amino acids long. Between the trimmed V and J ends, which lost 6 bases and 1 base, there was a span of 12 bases. Germline V gene lookup returns CDR1 SGHRS and CDR2 YFSETQ. CDR3 sequence reads: CASMERGGTDTQYF. CDR3 nucleotide sequence: TGCGCCAGCATGGAACGGGGTGGCACAGATACGCAGTATTTT.

At least ten counts were recorded for this clonotype. The chain recombines TRBV4-1 with TRBJ1-6, with TRBD1 as a possible D gene (6 bases). Germline CDR1 MGHRA, CDR2 YSYEKL. Trimming left V 0 bases short and J 2 bases short, with 17 bases between. The CDR3 consists of 19 residues. For the CDR3, the DNA is TGCGCCAGCAGCCAAGAACATGGCACAGGGTACACCTATAATTCACCCCTCCACTTT. Its protein is CASSQEHGTGYTYNSPLHF.

This clonotype has a handful of counts. The CDR3 DNA reads as TGTGCCAGCAGTAGCTTTCCCGGACTTAACACCGGGGAGCTGTTTTTT. The encoded protein is CASSSFPGLNTGELFF. This chain links TRBV28 with TRBJ2-2; D might be TRBD2 (5 bases). The CDR3 sequence is 16 residues long. Germline V gene sequence: CDR1 MDHEN, CDR2 SYDVKM. V was clipped by 5 bases and J by 2 bases, with 15 bases between them.

The gene calls are TRBV18 and TRBJ1-1; 11 bases map to TRBD1. The CDR3 is 16 amino acids. Trimming cost V 6 bases and J 7 bases; bases outside gene matches: 13. The germline CDR1 and CDR2 sequences are KGHSH and LQKENI. CDR3 sequence: CASSLTGGQGEIEAFF. In DNA, the CDR3 is TGTGCCAGCTCCCTCACAGGGGGACAGGGGGAAATTGAAGCTTTCTTT.

V is TRBV11-2 and J is TRBJ2-7; a weak D match, TRBD2 (6 bases). Germline V gives CDR1 SGHAT, CDR2 FQNNGV. The germline V and J ends were trimmed by 5 bases and 3 bases, with 14 bases remaining between them. The CDR3 totals 14 residues. CDR3 nucleotides: TGTGCCAGCAGCCTCATAGCGGATAACTACGAGCAGTACTTC. Translation gives CASSLIADNYEQYF.

The CDR3 protein is CASRQDGTGYYEQYF. The CDR3 DNA sequence: TGCGCCAGCAGACAAGACGGGACAGGGTACTACGAGCAGTACTTC. The V and J genes are TRBV5-1 and TRBJ2-7, with TRBD1 matching over 9 bases. Per the germline V gene, CDR1 is SGHRS and CDR2 is YFSETQ. V was clipped by 5 bases and J by 3 bases; unmatched bases: 9. The CDR3 is 15 amino acids.

This clonotype was picked up a small number of times. The chain uses TRBV29-1 and TRBJ2-7, with D tentatively TRBD1 (5 bases). V was clipped by 4 bases and J by 2 bases, with 12 bases between them. The CDR3 runs to 13 residues. CDR1 is SQVTM, CDR2 ANQGSEA, per germline. The CDR3 spells CSVVYRGTYEQYF. The CDR3 bases are TGCAGCGTTGTTTATAGGGGAACCTACGAGCAGTACTTC.

This clonotype was found a few times. At one end, the junction sequence differs from germline, possibly due to a read error. The J gene is TRBJ2-1, the V gene TRBV20-1, with 9 bases fitting TRBD2. Germline V gives CDR1 DFQATT, CDR2 SNEGSKA (reference sequence). This CDR3 comprises 15 residues. CDR3 bases: TGCAATGCTAGAGGGGGGCGGGAGGGGTACAATGAGCAGTTCTTC. This codes for CNARGGREGYNEQFF.

The chain carries TRBV11-2 and TRBJ2-1; 9 nucleotides match TRBD1. The CDR3 is 16 residues long. Germline CDR1 is SGHAT and CDR2 is FQNNGV. Trimming at V came to 6 bases and at J to 2 bases, leaving 8 bases not matched to a gene. CDR3 coding DNA: TGTGCCAGCAGTTCCGGGACAGGGAGTCCCTACAATGAGCAGTTCTTC. As protein: CASSSGTGSPYNEQFF.